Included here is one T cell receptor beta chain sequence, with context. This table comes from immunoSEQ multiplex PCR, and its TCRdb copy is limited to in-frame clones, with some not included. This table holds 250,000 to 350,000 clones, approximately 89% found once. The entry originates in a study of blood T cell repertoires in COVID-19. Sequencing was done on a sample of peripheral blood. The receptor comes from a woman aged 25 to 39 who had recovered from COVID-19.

The CDR3 DNA sequence: TGTGCCAGCTCACCCCTTCTGACAGGGGCAAGCACTGAAGCTTTCTTT. Translation: CASSPLLTGASTEAFF. The rearrangement uses TRBV18 and TRBJ1-1, with 8 bases lining up with TRBD1. The CDR3 runs 16 residues. The V and J ends lost 3 bases and 4 bases, in that order; junction bases with no gene match: 10. Germline values: CDR1 KGHSH, CDR2 LQKENI.